The entry that follows covers one T cell receptor beta chain sequence. This entry is derived from a study of long-term antiretroviral therapy in people with HIV. With survey level as its setting, the immunoSEQ assay was v3.0. Assay used: immunoSEQ multiplex PCR; TCRdb lists only in-frame clones, some missing. The sample has 25,000 to 35,000 clones; around four fifths are singletons. Germline V gives CDR1 SGHVS, CDR2 FQNEAQ. This CDR3 has 15 amino acids. V shed 1 base and J 6 bases; nucleotides not matched to a gene: 5. The source is a man in his thirties or forties with HIV. This chain connects TRBV7-8 to TRBJ2-1, with 8 bases identical to TRBD2. The sequencing used unsorted PBMCs, collected 2.7 to 2.9 years after starting antiretroviral therapy. CDR3 in DNA: TGTGCCAGCAGCTTAGTCAGCGGGAGAGGCAATGAGCAGTTCTTC. Protein product: CASSLVSGRGNEQFF.